The 21 T cell receptor beta chains below were found in one sample sequenced in a study of a mutant IDH1 vaccine in newly diagnosed glioma. TCRdb's table, derived via immunoSEQ multiplex PCR, lists solely in-frame clones and lacks some. The sample holds 120,000 or so clones; roughly 77% are singletons and the top ten take less than 7%. Time point denoted: week 11, during vaccination. With topical imiquimod, each dose of the vaccine consisted of 300 ug of mutant IDH1 20-mer peptide. These TCRs' antigens remain unknown. This specimen was PBMCs, taken from a glioma patient whose treatment included an IDH1 peptide vaccine. The source is a man in his forties with glioma.

The V call is TRBV30, the J call TRBJ2-7; D gene unclear. The CDR3 length is 12 residues. Germline CDR1 reads GTSNPN; CDR2 reads SVGIG (reference sequence). Trimming took 6 bases from V and 1 from J, leaving 10 bases between them. In DNA, the CDR3 is TGTGCCTGTAAGGACGGGTCCTACGAGCAGTACTTC. Residues: CACKDGSYEQYF.

The chain has TRBV29-1 and TRBJ2-7; the match to TRBD1 covers 9 bases. In germline, CDR1 is SQVTM, CDR2 ANQGSEA. The CDR3 spans 15 residues. V trimming: 6 bases; J trimming: 3 bases; junction bases outside the gene matches: 12. CDR3 region: CSVDGKTGGHYEQYF. The CDR3 region has the DNA TGCAGCGTCGACGGAAAAACAGGGGGCCACTACGAGCAGTACTTC.

The chain joins TRBV6-5 to TRBJ2-7, with 8 bases identical to TRBD1. Germline CDR1 MNHEY, CDR2 SVGAGI. The CDR3 contains 15 residues. With 6 bases clipped from V and 3 bases from J, the junction kept 10 bases outside the gene matches. DNA for the CDR3: TGTGCCAGCAGGGGTTCCGGGACAGGAGACTACGAGCAGTACTTC. Protein product: CASRGSGTGDYEQYF.

The chain carries TRBV23-1 and TRBJ2-2, with D possibly called TRBD1 or TRBD2 (5 bases each). TRBV23-1 is placed among ORFs of uncertain function. V dropped 2 bases and J dropped 5 bases, with 12 bases sitting between them. The CDR3 runs to 15 residues. The CDR3 coding sequence is TGCGCCAGCAGTCAAGGGCAGGGAGAAACCGGGGAGCTGTTTTTT. Protein sequence: CASSQGQGETGELFF.

V gene TRBV7-2 combines with J gene TRBJ2-3; TRBD2 agrees at 10 bases. Per germline, CDR1 SGHTA and CDR2 FQGNSA. V was pared by 5 bases and J by 3 bases, with 5 bases of the junction left unmatched. This CDR3 region has 15 residues. This CDR3 is CASSPGLALTDTQYF. In nucleotides, the CDR3 is TGTGCCAGCAGCCCGGGACTAGCGCTAACAGATACGCAGTATTTT.

The chain employs TRBV29-1 and TRBJ1-1; D gene ambiguous. The CDR3 totals 15 residues. V dropped 4 bases and J dropped 0 bases, with 15 bases sitting between them. Germline lookup yields CDR1 SQVTM and CDR2 ANQGSEA. The CDR3 sequence is CSVGAILVMNTEAFF. The CDR3 coding sequence is TGCAGCGTTGGGGCGATTTTAGTGATGAACACTGAAGCTTTCTTT.

This clone was counted a few times. This chain's CDR3 is CASSDLSGGLSYNEQFF. As DNA, the CDR3 is TGCGCCAGCAGTGATCTCTCGGGGGGCCTCTCCTACAATGAGCAGTTCTTC. The V and J genes are TRBV10-2 and TRBJ2-1; D may be TRBD2 (7 bases). V lost 3 bases to trimming and J lost 0 bases, with 15 bases between them. The CDR3 loop spans 17 amino acids. Germline CDR1 reads WSHSY; CDR2 reads SAAADI.

This sequence joins TRBV5-4 and TRBJ2-5; 10 positions match TRBD1. Germline lookup yields CDR1 SGHNT and CDR2 YYREEE (reference sequence). The CDR3 length is 13 residues. With V trimmed by 3 bases and J by 7 bases, 3 bases remained unmatched. The CDR3 sequence: CASSSRDRGTQYF. DNA for the CDR3: TGTGCCAGCAGCTCCCGGGACAGGGGGACCCAGTACTTC.

J is TRBJ2-7 and V is TRBV13; D unresolved. This CDR3 is built from 12 residues. Trimming cost V 3 bases and J 3 bases, with 6 bases left between them. The germline V gene has CDR1 PRHDT and CDR2 FYEKMQ (reference sequence). The CDR3 sequence is CASSFESYEQYF. The CDR3 nucleotides read TGTGCCAGCAGCTTTGAGAGCTACGAGCAGTACTTC.

The gene calls are TRBV12-5 and TRBJ1-3; D unclear. The CDR3 is made up of 14 amino acids. Germline V gene lookup returns CDR1 LGHNT and CDR2 FRNRAP. Trimming left V 3 bases short and J 3 bases short, with 9 bases between. The chain's CDR3 is CASGFQGSGNTIYF. The CDR3 DNA reads as TGTGCTAGTGGTTTCCAAGGGAGTGGAAACACCATATATTTT.

V is TRBV13 and J is TRBJ2-4; a weak D match, TRBD1 (8 bases). From germline, CDR1 is PRHDT and CDR2 FYEKMQ (reference sequence). Between the trimmed V and J ends, which lost 5 bases and 5 bases, there was a span of 19 bases. The CDR3 is 16 residues long. In DNA, the CDR3 is TGTGCCAGCAGCCCCCGACAGGGGAGGGCCCAAAACATTCAGTACTTC. It is translated as CASSPRQGRAQNIQYF.

This rearrangement joins TRBV19 to TRBJ1-3; D is unresolved. Trimming pared 5 bases from V and 0 bases from J, leaving 11 bases between. This CDR3 spans 15 amino acids. Germline-derived CDR1 and CDR2 are LNHDA and SQIVND (reference sequence). CDR3 bases: TGTGCCAGTAGTTCACCAACTTCCTCTGGAAACACCATATATTTT. Translated: CASSSPTSSGNTIYF.

The chain couples TRBV7-2 to TRBJ2-1; 8 bases map to TRBD2. The germline V gene encodes CDR1 SGHTA and CDR2 FQGNSA. The junction had 1 base not matched to a gene; V was cut back by 1 base and J by 2 bases. This CDR3 has 15 residues. The CDR3 is CASSLGGGPYNEQFF. The DNA for the CDR3 is TGTGCCAGCAGCTTAGGCGGGGGGCCCTACAATGAGCAGTTCTTC.

V usage is TRBV4-2 and J usage is TRBJ2-3, with D perhaps TRBD2 (5 bases). Germline lookup yields CDR1 LGHNA and CDR2 YNFKEQ. This CDR3 region has 15 residues. Trimming took off 4 bases at V and 6 bases at J, with 17 bases between the two ends. The CDR3 bases are TGTGCCAGCAGCCCCCGTGAGGGCCTCGCGGATACGCAGTATTTT. The encoded protein is CASSPREGLADTQYF.

J is TRBJ2-7 and V is TRBV5-1; D is possibly TRBD2 (6 bases). Deletions cut 2 bases from V and 0 bases from J, with 12 bases between. The germline V gene has CDR1 SGHRS and CDR2 YFSETQ. CDR3 length equals 15 residues. CDR3 region: CASSLKDGSSYEQYF. The CDR3 DNA sequence: TGCGCCAGCAGCTTAAAGGACGGGAGCTCCTACGAGCAGTACTTC.

This chain links TRBV18 with TRBJ1-2; D gene ambiguous. CDR3 length: 14 residues. Trimming stripped 3 bases from V and 3 bases from J, with 11 bases between. Germline V CDR1 and CDR2: KGHSH, LQKENI. CDR3 sequence reads: CASSPRLVYYGYTF. DNA of the CDR3: TGTGCCAGCTCACCGAGACTGGTCTACTATGGCTACACCTTC.

The rearrangement links TRBV7-9 to TRBJ1-2; possibly TRBD1 for D (6 bases). This CDR3 comprises 15 residues. Trimming removed 3 bases from V and 6 bases from J, with 17 bases in between. Germline V gene data show CDR1 as SEHNR and CDR2 as FQNEAQ (reference sequence). CDR3 sequence reads: CASSFGSRGADGYTF. Here the CDR3 DNA reads TGTGCCAGCAGCTTCGGTAGCAGGGGTGCTGATGGCTACACCTTC. The complete variable domain, with remaining parts taken from reference TRBV7-9 and TRBJ1-2, reads DTGVSQNPRHKITKRGQNVTFRCDPISEHNRLYWYRQTLGQGPEFLTYFQNEAQLEKSRLLSDRFSAERPKGSFSTLEIQRTEQGDSAMYLCASSFGSRGADGYTFGSGTRLTVV.

This clone is a singleton in its sample. V usage is TRBV4-1 and J usage is TRBJ1-4, with a weak D call TRBD1 (6 bases). Germline-derived CDR1 and CDR2 are MGHRA and YSYEKL. The CDR3 is 14 amino acids. Trimming took off 4 bases at V and 6 bases at J, with 12 bases between the two ends. The CDR3 spells CASSRGGMDEKLFF. The CDR3 coding sequence is TGCGCCAGCAGCCGAGGGGGTATGGATGAAAAACTGTTTTTT.

This clone was counted once. The gene calls are TRBV29-1 and TRBJ2-3; D could derive from TRBD1 or TRBD2 (6 bases each). V was trimmed by 6 bases and J by 1 base, leaving 14 bases between them. CDR1 is SQVTM, CDR2 ANQGSEA, per germline. This CDR3 has 14 amino acids. The CDR3 bases are TGCAGCGTAGCCGGGGGCTCAGGCACAGATACGCAGTATTTT. As protein: CSVAGGSGTDTQYF.

This rearrangement joins TRBV11-2 to TRBJ2-2; TRBD1 might be the D (6 bases). Trimming stripped 1 base from V and 1 base from J, with 10 bases between. CDR1 SGHAT and CDR2 FQNNGV come from the germline V gene. The CDR3 spans 16 residues. CDR3 DNA: TGTGCCAGCAGCTTAGTAGGGACACAGAACACCGGGGAGCTGTTTTTT. Its protein is CASSLVGTQNTGELFF.

The chain recombines TRBV28 with TRBJ2-7, with TRBD1 matching 9 bases. Unmatched junction bases numbered 13, after V lost 8 bases and J lost 5 bases. CDR1 is MDHEN, CDR2 SYDVKM, per germline. This CDR3 is 15 amino acids long. The CDR3, as DNA: TGTGCCAGCGTTTCCCCGGGACAGGGTCACCACGAGCAGTACTTC. Translated, it gives CASVSPGQGHHEQYF.